The 17 T cell receptor beta chains below all came from one sample that was sequenced in a study of sequential checkpoint blockade in melanoma. TCRdb's table, derived via immunoSEQ multiplex PCR, lists solely in-frame clones and lacks some. Here the sample spans about 40,000 clones, roughly 89% being singletons. Indicated treatment: randomized to nivolumab then ipilimumab (arm A) or the reverse (arm B). Source: CD8+ T cells sorted from blood (inferred from file names), taken from a patient given nivolumab and ipilimumab in sequence. All receptors come from a human donor with melanoma.

The chain uses TRBV19 and TRBJ2-3, with 12 bases fitting TRBD2. The CDR3 is 15 residues long. Per germline, CDR1 LNHDA and CDR2 SQIVND (reference sequence). The J segment lost 4 bases and the V segment lost 5 bases, leaving 4 bases of the junction unmatched. The CDR3 DNA reads TGTGCCAGTAGTCCGGGACTAGCGGGCCCAGATACGCAGTATTTT. This translates into CASSPGLAGPDTQYF.

V and J are TRBV19 and TRBJ2-7, with 8 bases lining up with TRBD1. The V segment lost 6 bases and the J segment 6 bases; nucleotides outside the gene matches: 7. Looked up from germline, CDR1 is LNHDA and CDR2 is SQIVND (reference sequence). The CDR3 is 13 amino acids. CDR3 region: CASRPGQGVEQYF. The CDR3 DNA is TGTGCCAGTAGGCCAGGACAGGGCGTCGAGCAGTACTTC.

The gene calls are TRBV28 and TRBJ2-3, with D hard to call. Germline V CDR1 and CDR2: MDHEN, SYDVKM. Trimming left V 1 base short and J 1 base short, with 6 bases between. The CDR3 loop spans 14 amino acids. The CDR3 spells CASSLFSGTDTQYF. The CDR3, as DNA: TGTGCCAGCAGTTTATTTTCGGGCACAGATACGCAGTATTTT.

This clone came up once. The chain has TRBV2 and TRBJ2-1, with 9 positions matching TRBD1. Germline V lookup: CDR1 SNHLY, CDR2 FYNNEI. This CDR3 region has 14 residues. Trimming at V came to 9 bases and at J to 2 bases, leaving 5 bases not matched to a gene. The CDR3 DNA is TGTGCCAGGAGGGACAGGGATGCCTACAATGAGCAGTTCTTC. It specifies CARRDRDAYNEQFF.

The CDR3 region is CASSQGTGYGYTF. Here the CDR3 DNA reads TGCGCCAGCAGCCAAGGGACAGGGTATGGCTACACCTTC. J is TRBJ1-2 and V is TRBV4-3, with TRBD1 matching over 8 bases. The germline gives CDR1 LGHNA, CDR2 YSLEER. V shed 1 base and J 5 bases; nucleotides not matched to a gene: 0. There are 13 residues in the CDR3.

The chain recombines TRBV6-1 with TRBJ2-1; D is possibly TRBD2 (5 bases). CDR3 size: 11 residues. From germline, CDR1 is MNHNS and CDR2 SASEGT. Trimming removed 11 bases at V and 8 bases at J, with 13 bases between. The CDR3 reads CASKAGHEQFF. DNA of the CDR3: TGTGCCTCCAAGGCGGGCCATGAGCAGTTCTTC.

V and J are TRBV10-3 and TRBJ2-5; 8 bases map to TRBD2. The assigned J gene may be wrong: the sequence end matches TRBJ2-7 better. Germline V CDR1 and CDR2: ENHRY, SYGVKD. This CDR3 is 14 amino acids long. DNA of the CDR3: TGTGCCATCAACCCAGCGGGAGAGGGTTACGAGCAGTACTTC. It yields the protein CAINPAGEGYEQYF.

The J gene is TRBJ2-7, the V gene TRBV4-1; D is unclear. The CDR3 is made up of 13 amino acids. Trimming pared 1 base from V and 3 bases from J, leaving 7 bases between. Looked up from germline, CDR1 is MGHRA and CDR2 is YSYEKL. CDR3 nucleotide sequence: TGCGCCAGCAGCCAAGGGAGCATCTACGAGCAGTACTTC. Translation: CASSQGSIYEQYF.

Here the CDR3 DNA reads TGTGCCAGTTTGACTAGCGGGAGTGGGTTCTTC. Its translation: CASLTSGSGFF. The rearrangement links TRBV6-6 to TRBJ2-1; 12 bases agree with TRBD2. V was clipped by 9 bases and J by 15 bases; unmatched bases: 6. Germline V gives CDR1 MNHNY, CDR2 SVGAGI (reference sequence). This CDR3 comprises 11 residues.

This clone appeared a few times. J is TRBJ2-1 and V is TRBV6-4, with TRBD2 matching 10 bases. The germline CDR1 and CDR2 sequences are MRHNA and SNTAGT. This CDR3 is 16 amino acids long. Unmatched junction bases numbered 6, after V lost 2 bases and J lost 5 bases. Here the CDR3 DNA reads TGTGCCAGCAGTGACACCGTAGCGGGAGGTCACAATGAGCAGTTCTTC. The encoded protein is CASSDTVAGGHNEQFF.

The chain has TRBV5-5 and TRBJ2-7; D is undetermined. The CDR3 covers 15 residues. Germline CDR1 is SGHKS and CDR2 is YYEKEE (reference sequence). V lost 4 bases to trimming and J lost 0 bases, with 14 bases between them. CDR3 protein: CASSPLGASSYEQYV. The CDR3, as DNA: TGTGCCAGCAGCCCGCTGGGCGCCAGCTCCTACGAGCAGTACGTC.

Written as DNA, the CDR3 is TGTGCCAGCAGCCTGAATACAGGGAACTATGGCTACACCTTC. It encodes CASSLNTGNYGYTF. V gene TRBV7-8 combines with J gene TRBJ1-2; D may be TRBD1 (6 bases). From germline, CDR1 is SGHVS and CDR2 FQNEAQ. The V end was cut by 5 bases, the J end by 2 bases, with 12 bases between. The CDR3 contains 14 residues.

Concerning this clone itself: In the same sample, other DNA sequences code for this CDR3. This rearrangement joins TRBV19 to TRBJ1-1, with 7 bases identical to TRBD1. CDR1 and CDR2 from the germline V gene are LNHDA and SQIVND (reference sequence). Trimming cost V 7 bases and J 0 bases; bases outside gene matches: 5. The CDR3 extends over 14 amino acids. The CDR3, as DNA: TGTGCCAGTAATCTACAGGGGTTGAACACTGAAGCTTTCTTT. Amino acids: CASNLQGLNTEAFF. The full variable domain, rest sourced from reference TRBV19 and TRBJ1-1, is DGGITQSPKYLFRKEGQNVTLSCEQNLNHDAMYWYRQDPGQGLRLIYYSQIVNDFQKGDIAEGYSVSREKKESFPLTVTSAQKNPTAFYLCASNLQGLNTEAFFGQGTRLTVV.

This chain uses TRBV7-8 with TRBJ2-3; 8 nucleotides agree with TRBD2. The V segment lost 5 bases and the J segment 3 bases; nucleotides outside the gene matches: 13. This CDR3 region has 17 residues. Germline CDR1 and CDR2: SGHVS and FQNEAQ. The CDR3 loop reads CASSDWASGPGTDTQYF. The CDR3 coding sequence is TGTGCCAGCAGCGACTGGGCTAGCGGGCCCGGAACAGATACGCAGTATTTT.

V is TRBV9 and J is TRBJ2-7, with D maybe TRBD1 (5 bases). This CDR3 is built from 16 residues. Between the trimmed V and J ends, which lost 3 bases and 5 bases, there was a span of 21 bases. Per the germline V gene, CDR1 is SGDLS and CDR2 is YYNGEE. The CDR3 sequence: CASSGGPVPGRHEQYF. Written as DNA, the CDR3 is TGTGCCAGCAGCGGAGGCCCTGTCCCAGGGCGACACGAGCAGTACTTC.

The chain joins TRBV9 to TRBJ2-7; TRBD2 is a possible D gene (5 bases). CDR1 SGDLS and CDR2 YYNGEE come from the germline V gene. The V gene lost 0 bases and the J gene lost 4 bases, with 8 bases spanning the gap. The CDR3 length is 13 residues. DNA of the CDR3: TGTGCCAGCAGCGTAGATCCGGGATACGAGCAGTACTTC. Encoded protein: CASSVDPGYEQYF.

The chain joins TRBV19 to TRBJ2-6, with D tentatively TRBD1 (6 bases). CDR1 and CDR2 from the germline V gene are LNHDA and SQIVND (reference sequence). V dropped 4 bases and J dropped 0 bases, with 16 bases sitting between them. The CDR3 contains 18 residues. This CDR3 reads CASSNRVVLLSGANVLTF. CDR3 in DNA: TGTGCCAGTAGTAACAGGGTTGTTCTACTCTCTGGGGCCAACGTCCTGACTTTC.